Following are 32 T cell receptor beta chains from one sample sequenced in a study of graft-versus-host responses after intestinal transplantation. Repertoires were generated with immunoSEQ multiplex PCR, while TCRdb's copy carries only in-frame clones and drops some. The sample includes over 100,000 clones, roughly 92% of them seen just once. Their antigens are not known. Material: unstimulated CD4+ T cells sorted from spleen or lymph node cells, obtained before transplant. The receptors derive from a human donor who was the organ donor for an intestinal transplant.

The rearrangement joins TRBV9 to TRBJ2-2, with 9 bases lining up with TRBD2. This CDR3 has 17 amino acids. Germline loops: CDR1 SGDLS, CDR2 YYNGEE. Trimming cost V 0 bases and J 8 bases; bases outside gene matches: 11. CDR3 in DNA: TGTGCCAGCAGCGTAGTTGCTAGCGGGATAGGAGCGGGGGAGCTGTTTTTT. As protein: CASSVVASGIGAGELFF.

This chain uses TRBV5-1 with TRBJ2-7; 7 bases match TRBD1. CDR1 and CDR2 (germline): SGHRS, YFSETQ. V lost 0 bases and J lost 4; bases outside the gene matches: 7. The CDR3 runs to 15 residues. Here the CDR3 DNA reads TGCGCCAGCAGCTTGGATTCAGGGGGAATTTACGAGCAGTACTTC. It specifies CASSLDSGGIYEQYF. Full variable domain (remainder filled in from reference TRBV5-1 and TRBJ2-7): KAGVTQTPRYLIKTRGQQVTLSCSPISGHRSVSWYQQTPGQGLQFLFEYFSETQRNKGNFPGRFSGRQFSNSRSEMNVSTLELGDSALYLCASSLDSGGIYEQYFGPGTRLTVT.

This clone showed up just once. The chain combines TRBV30 with TRBJ1-1; D gene unclear. The CDR3 length is 13 residues. Trimming removed 0 bases at V and 2 bases at J, with 7 bases between. In germline, CDR1 is GTSNPN, CDR2 SVGIG (reference sequence). The CDR3 is CAWSVPPNTEAFF. CDR3 nucleotides: TGTGCCTGGAGTGTCCCACCCAACACTGAAGCTTTCTTT.

V gene TRBV4-3 combines with J gene TRBJ2-1; 8 positions match TRBD2. V dropped 6 bases and J dropped 3; count of bases not matched to a gene: 4. Germline values: CDR1 LGHNA, CDR2 YSLEER. The CDR3 runs 14 residues. CDR3 coding DNA: TGCGCCAGCAGGGTAGCGGGATTCTACAATGAGCAGTTCTTC. Its protein product is CASRVAGFYNEQFF.

The chain couples TRBV28 to TRBJ2-2; TRBD1 matches at 8 bases. CDR1 and CDR2 from the germline V gene are MDHEN and SYDVKM. The CDR3 covers 16 residues. V dropped 8 bases and J dropped 7; count of bases not matched to a gene: 15. CDR3 region: CASAAWGGQGHGELFF. The CDR3, as DNA: TGTGCCAGCGCAGCCTGGGGAGGACAGGGCCACGGGGAGCTGTTTTTT.

CDR3 DNA: TGCGCCAGCAGCACGGCAAAGGTGGGATTAGGGACACCTACGAGAGGGCAGTACTTC. Residues: CASSTAKVGLGTPTRGQYF. The chain combines TRBV5-1 with TRBJ2-7, with D possibly matching TRBD1 (6 bases). CDR1 and CDR2 from the germline V gene are SGHRS and YFSETQ. Trimming took off 4 bases at V and 9 bases at J, with 35 bases between the two ends. The CDR3 covers 19 residues. The complete variable domain, with remaining parts taken from reference TRBV5-1 and TRBJ2-7, reads KAGVTQTPRYLIKTRGQQVTLSCSPISGHRSVSWYQQTPGQGLQFLFEYFSETQRNKGNFPGRFSGRQFSNSRSEMNVSTLELGDSALYLCASSTAKVGLGTPTRGQYFGPGTRLTVT.

The chain carries TRBV4-1 and TRBJ2-5; D possibly matches TRBD1 or TRBD2 (5 bases each). The CDR3 consists of 15 residues. The V end was cut by 1 base, the J end by 0 bases, with 9 bases between. Germline loops: CDR1 MGHRA, CDR2 YSYEKL. The CDR3: CASSQGVGDQETQYF. CDR3 in DNA: TGCGCCAGCAGCCAAGGGGTGGGGGACCAAGAGACCCAGTACTTC.

The chain links TRBV6-1 to TRBJ2-5, with D tentatively TRBD1 or TRBD2 (5 bases each). This CDR3 is built from 12 residues. V lost 6 bases, J lost 5 bases, and 10 bases lay in between. Germline CDR1 is MNHNS and CDR2 is SASEGT. The chain's CDR3 is CASSPREETQYF. The CDR3 nucleotides read TGTGCCAGCAGCCCCAGGGAGGAGACCCAGTACTTC.

This rearrangement joins TRBV7-2 to TRBJ2-7, with a possible D match to TRBD1 (5 bases). The CDR3 is made up of 14 amino acids. Germline CDR1 reads SGHTA; CDR2 reads FQGNSA. V lost 2 bases, J lost 4 bases, and 12 bases lay in between. CDR3 bases: TGTGCCAGCAGCTTATCAGGGCGTGAGTACGAGCAGTACTTC. It translates to CASSLSGREYEQYF.

This sequence joins TRBV7-9 and TRBJ2-5; 7 bases agree with TRBD2. The CDR3 covers 13 residues. Per the germline V gene, CDR1 is SEHNR and CDR2 is FQNEAQ (reference sequence). The junction had 3 bases not matched to a gene; V was cut back by 5 bases and J by 3 bases. The DNA of the CDR3 is TGTGCCAGCAGCCGTGGGGGGGAAGAGACCCAGTACTTC. Protein product: CASSRGGEETQYF.

The chain links TRBV6-5 to TRBJ2-4, with D unclear. V shed 4 bases and J shed 0 bases, with 13 bases lying between them. The CDR3 has 16 residues. Germline V gene lookup returns CDR1 MNHEY and CDR2 SVGAGI. CDR3 coding DNA: TGTGCCAGCAGTTCGTTCGGGTTGACAGCCAAAAACATTCAGTACTTC. Translation gives CASSSFGLTAKNIQYF.

This chain links TRBV27 with TRBJ1-5; D may be TRBD1 (5 bases). Germline V lookup: CDR1 MNHEY, CDR2 SMNVEV (reference sequence). CDR3 length: 15 amino acids. Trimming shortened V by 9 bases and J by 4 bases, and 19 bases separated the two germline ends. The DNA for the CDR3 is TGTGCCAGTATTACCGGGACTCCCTTAAATCAGCCCCAGCATTTT. This codes for CASITGTPLNQPQHF.

The chain is built from TRBV5-1 and TRBJ2-7, with D tentatively TRBD1 or TRBD2 (5 bases each). Looked up from germline, CDR1 is SGHRS and CDR2 is YFSETQ. Deletions cut 2 bases from V and 2 bases from J, with 14 bases between. The CDR3 spans 15 residues. The CDR3 coding sequence is TGCGCCAGCAGCTTTCCCGGGGCCTTAACCTACGAGCAGTACTTC. This sequence encodes CASSFPGALTYEQYF.

The CDR3 loop reads CASSTQGVLYEQYF. For the CDR3, the DNA is TGTGCCAGCAGTACACAGGGGGTTCTTTACGAGCAGTACTTC. This chain joins TRBV6-6 and TRBJ2-7, with TRBD1 identical over 8 bases. The V and J ends lost 5 bases and 4 bases, in that order; junction bases with no gene match: 7. Germline CDR1 and CDR2: MNHNY and SVGAGI (reference sequence). The CDR3 runs to 14 residues.

V usage is TRBV19 and J usage is TRBJ1-5; D is undetermined. The germline V gene has CDR1 LNHDA and CDR2 SQIVND (reference sequence). This CDR3 region has 13 residues. The V gene lost 4 bases and the J gene lost 6 bases, with 10 bases spanning the gap. The CDR3 is CASSTHLGQPQHF. The CDR3 coding sequence is TGTGCCAGTAGTACCCATCTCGGTCAGCCCCAGCATTTT.

Worth noting for this clone: Relative to the germline gene, one junction end is altered; a read error may explain this. The rearrangement joins TRBV30 to TRBJ1-2, with no clear D. This CDR3 has 11 residues. The germline CDR1 and CDR2 sequences are GTSNPN and SVGIG (reference sequence). The CDR3 loop reads CALARGLYSIF. CDR3 in DNA: TGTGCCTTGGCGCGAGGGCTCTACTCGATTTTC.

The rearrangement joins TRBV7-9 to TRBJ2-2; 7 bases line up with TRBD2. The CDR3 covers 16 residues. The V gene's germline CDR1 is SEHNR and CDR2 FQNEAQ (reference sequence). V gave up 1 base and J gave up 2 bases; unmatched junction bases: 4. CDR3: CASSLGLAGNTGELFF. CDR3 coding DNA: TGTGCCAGCAGCTTAGGTTTAGCGGGTAACACCGGGGAGCTGTTTTTT.

The rearrangement joins TRBV19 to TRBJ2-1; 11 bases line up with TRBD2. V lost 7 bases to trimming and J lost 1 base; unmatched junction nucleotides: 12. Germline lookup yields CDR1 LNHDA and CDR2 SQIVND (reference sequence). The CDR3 is 18 amino acids. CDR3 sequence (DNA): TGTGCCAGTACTAATCTAGCGGGAGGAGTCAGGTCCTACAATGAGCAGTTCTTC. The encoded protein is CASTNLAGGVRSYNEQFF.

The chain combines TRBV4-3 with TRBJ2-1; possibly TRBD1 for D (5 bases). Germline values: CDR1 LGHNA, CDR2 YSLEER. CDR3 size: 16 residues. The ends were cut back, 0 bases at V and 0 bases at J, with 9 bases in the middle. The CDR3 is CASSQDWGSSYNEQFF. DNA of the CDR3: TGCGCCAGCAGCCAAGATTGGGGCAGCTCCTACAATGAGCAGTTCTTC.

J is TRBJ2-6 and V is TRBV25-1, with 8 bases matching TRBD1. Trimming removed 6 bases from V and 3 bases from J; junction bases left unmatched: 4. Germline CDR1 and CDR2: MGHDK and SYGVNS. This CDR3 has 15 amino acids. CDR3 sequence: CASSGQGFGANVLTF. CDR3 in DNA: TGTGCCAGCAGCGGACAGGGTTTTGGGGCCAACGTCCTGACTTTC.

This clone was detected once. The chain is built from TRBV4-3 and TRBJ2-3, with a tentative D call TRBD2 (6 bases). Germline CDR1 LGHNA, CDR2 YSLEER. V was trimmed by 0 bases and J by 0 bases, leaving 10 bases between them. The CDR3 has 16 amino acids. The CDR3 DNA reads TGCGCCAGCAGCCAAGAATGGGGGAGGAGCACAGATACGCAGTATTTT. It translates to CASSQEWGRSTDTQYF.

The V call is TRBV5-1, the J call TRBJ2-3; D call uncertain. Germline V gene data show CDR1 as SGHRS and CDR2 as YFSETQ. The CDR3 loop spans 15 amino acids. With 2 bases removed from V and 1 base from J, the gap between germline ends came to 11 bases. The CDR3 reads CASSFRPPGTDTQYF. The CDR3 DNA is TGCGCCAGCAGCTTCAGACCGCCCGGCACAGATACGCAGTATTTT. The full variable domain, with the rest looked up from reference TRBV5-1 and TRBJ2-3, is KAGVTQTPRYLIKTRGQQVTLSCSPISGHRSVSWYQQTPGQGLQFLFEYFSETQRNKGNFPGRFSGRQFSNSRSEMNVSTLELGDSALYLCASSFRPPGTDTQYFGPGTRLTVL.

This sequence joins TRBV5-1 and TRBJ2-5; 12 nucleotides line up with TRBD2. The CDR3 sequence is 16 residues long. The germline gives CDR1 SGHRS, CDR2 YFSETQ. With V trimmed by 0 bases and J by 5 bases, 5 bases remained unmatched. The CDR3 DNA reads TGCGCCAGCAGCTTGGGGGCCACTAGCGGGAGGGAGACCCAGTACTTC. Residues: CASSLGATSGRETQYF.

This chain uses TRBV21-1 with TRBJ2-2. TRBV21-1 is tagged as a pseudogene. CDR3 length: 17 amino acids. The DNA for the CDR3 is TGTGCCAGCAGCAAAGCAATTTGGGGGACGGACACCGGGGAGCTGTTTTTT. Encoded protein: CASSKAIWGTDTGELFF.

The V gene is TRBV4-3, the J gene TRBJ2-1, with 8 nucleotides matching TRBD2. J gave up 2 bases and V 3 bases, and 6 bases lay outside the gene matches. Germline CDR1 reads LGHNA; CDR2 reads YSLEER. This CDR3 region has 16 residues. The CDR3 coding sequence is TGCGCCAGCAGCCACACTACTAGCGGTCCCTACAATGAGCAGTTCTTC. This sequence encodes CASSHTTSGPYNEQFF.

The genes are TRBV25-1 and TRBJ2-5; D gene ambiguous. The germline V gene has CDR1 MGHDK and CDR2 SYGVNS. The CDR3 consists of 15 residues. Deletions cut 7 bases from V and 0 bases from J, with 15 bases between. In DNA, the CDR3 is TGTGCCAGCACTCCTGGTCGGTGGTACCAAGAGACCCAGTACTTC. Protein product: CASTPGRWYQETQYF.

V gene TRBV18 combines with J gene TRBJ2-1; weak D call: TRBD2 (6 bases). V lost 1 base to trimming and J lost 7 bases, with 17 bases between them. CDR1 is KGHSH and CDR2 is LQKENI in the germline V gene. The CDR3 contains 16 residues. CDR3: CASSPRAPEGRNEQFF. The DNA of the CDR3 is TGTGCCAGCTCACCACGGGCCCCCGAAGGGAGGAATGAGCAGTTCTTC.

This chain joins TRBV19 and TRBJ2-1; the match to TRBD2 covers 8 bases. The CDR3 sequence is 17 residues long. Germline-derived CDR1 and CDR2 are LNHDA and SQIVND (reference sequence). V lost 4 bases and J lost 3; bases outside the gene matches: 11. CDR3 sequence (DNA): TGTGCCAGTAGTAGAAGAGCACTGACTAGCGTCTACAATGAGCAGTTCTTC. It is translated as CASSRRALTSVYNEQFF.

The chain has TRBV28 and TRBJ2-7; 8 nucleotides agree with TRBD1. Looked up from germline, CDR1 is MDHEN and CDR2 is SYDVKM. Trimming at V came to 4 bases and at J to 3 bases, leaving 8 bases not matched to a gene. The length of the CDR3 is 15 residues. The CDR3: CASSSTGTGDYEQYF. The CDR3 nucleotides are TGTGCCAGCAGTTCCACCGGGACAGGAGACTACGAGCAGTACTTC.

CDR3 bases: TGTGCCAGTAGTATCCCAAATATGAACACTGAAGCTTTCTTT. Translated: CASSIPNMNTEAFF. The V gene is TRBV19, the J gene TRBJ1-1; D gene uncertain. The CDR3 extends over 14 amino acids. Trimming took 3 bases from V and 0 from J, leaving 8 bases between them. Germline V CDR1 and CDR2: LNHDA, SQIVND (reference sequence). The entire variable domain, with the rest obtained from reference TRBV19 and TRBJ1-1, is as follows: DGGITQSPKYLFRKEGQNVTLSCEQNLNHDAMYWYRQDPGQGLRLIYYSQIVNDFQKGDIAEGYSVSREKKESFPLTVTSAQKNPTAFYLCASSIPNMNTEAFFGQGTRLTVV.

J is TRBJ2-7 and V is TRBV23-1; possible D gene TRBD1, 5 bases. TRBV23-1 counts as an open reading frame of uncertain function. The CDR3 consists of 14 residues. Trimming removed 7 bases at V and 1 base at J, with 14 bases between. CDR3 residues: CASTAETASYEQYF. The CDR3 DNA sequence: TGCGCCAGCACCGCCGAGACAGCTTCCTACGAGCAGTACTTC.

V usage is TRBV28 and J usage is TRBJ2-7; 9 bases agree with TRBD2. V shed 5 bases and J 1 base; nucleotides not matched to a gene: 12. There are 17 residues in the CDR3. Germline V lookup: CDR1 MDHEN, CDR2 SYDVKM. The CDR3 coding sequence is TGTGCCAGCAGTCCCCACGTGGGGACTAGCAGTTCCTACGAGCAGTACTTC. It codes for CASSPHVGTSSSYEQYF.